This T cell receptor beta chain is drawn from a study of blood T cell repertoires in COVID-19 (dated by TCRdb to about 2020). For the wider study: Collaborator samples came from the United States, Italy and Spain and covered acute and convalescent phases of COVID-19. Subjects who had been exposed to COVID-19, were actively infected with it, or had recovered from it provided the deeply sampled blood TCRbeta repertoires that made up the dataset. The repertoires were made available in a free public database intended to serve as a resource for research on the immune response to SARS-CoV-2. HLA class I and class II types, where available, came from metadata supplied by the sample provider rather than from assay-based typing. The samples were drawn from the first 160 participants of the ongoing ImmuneRACE study and from more than 1,000 subjects provided by 6 global collaborators. Nearly every sample came with metadata listing a de-identified subject ID, COVID-19 status, age in years and sex. The prospective study material was composed of cDNA or gDNA derived from T cells, B-cell-depleted T cells, or PBMCs. What the study reported, not specific to this receptor: The quantity of clinical and demographic metadata differed by source and by participant and was supplied without curation.

Regarding this clone: The specificity of this receptor is unknown. Qualities for individual bases were not recorded, and no much larger clone is one base off.

The germline V gene (reference sequence) specifies LGHDT as CDR1 and YNNKEL as CDR2. The V end loses 1 base and the J end loses 2 bases, and a stretch of 6 bases separates them. The cysteine opens and the phenylalanine closes a CDR3 of 13 amino acids. The CDR3 DNA has 39 bases and is translated from base 1. TCRbeta CDR3 regions were amplified from genomic DNA using the immunoSEQ Assay, a bias-controlled multiplex PCR. On the authors' methods: Within the assay, amplification of reference gene primers was used to estimate how many nucleated cells each sample contained. To quantify the absolute abundance of each unique TCRbeta CDR3 rearrangement, sequence reads were collapsed and filtered. For each sample, productive Simpson clonality was calculated by taking the square root of Simpson's diversity index across productive rearrangements. The clones in this table, taken by TCRdb from immuneACCESS, are in-frame only. Not every clone is retained; where verified, under half of the shortfall comes from an unresolved V gene, and the cause of the rest is unknown. D and trimming come from the DNA, and the V and J calls and clone size come from that table. The sample profile shows more than 85,000 clones; about 80% of them were found once. Over 9.5% of the sample lies in the top ten.

The collaborating institutions used their own protocols to collect whole blood in K2EDTA tubes. Collaborator samples were shipped for TCRbeta analysis as frozen whole blood, isolated PBMCs, or DNA extracted from either sample type. The chain was built from TRBV3-1 (or the pseudogene TRBV3-2) and TRBJ2-7; no confident D gene assignment can be made. The receptor was derived from a man aged 65 to 79 with acute or convalescent COVID-19. Material for sequencing was peripheral blood. The DNA reads as follows: TGTGCCAGCAGCCAAGCTCAGACCTACGAGCAGTACTTC. It is translated as CASSQAQTYEQYF.